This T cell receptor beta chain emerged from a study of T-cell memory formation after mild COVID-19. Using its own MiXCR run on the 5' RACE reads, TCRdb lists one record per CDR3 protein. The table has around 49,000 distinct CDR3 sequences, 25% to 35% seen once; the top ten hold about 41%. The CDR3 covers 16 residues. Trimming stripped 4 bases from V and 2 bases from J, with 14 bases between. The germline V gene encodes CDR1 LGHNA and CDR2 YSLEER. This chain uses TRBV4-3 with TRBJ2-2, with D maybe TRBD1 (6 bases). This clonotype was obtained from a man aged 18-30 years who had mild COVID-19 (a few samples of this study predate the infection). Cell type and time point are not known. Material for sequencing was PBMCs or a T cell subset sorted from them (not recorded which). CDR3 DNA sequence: TGCGCCAGCAGCCCGTGGGGGCCACATAACACCGGGGAGCTGTTTTTT. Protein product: CASSPWGPHNTGELFF.